The clone carrying this T cell receptor beta chain was observed a few times. Its specificity is not known. This entry comes from a study of response to subunit inactivated influenza vaccine. Findings of the study overall: The authors suggested that few new T cells are recruited per seasonal influenza vaccination.

The V end was cut by 1 base, the J end by 2 bases, with 15 bases between. The CDR3 spans 15 residues. Germline loops: CDR1 DFQATT, CDR2 SNEGSKA (reference sequence). A single record per CDR3 protein comes from TCRdb applying MiXCR to the RT-PCR reads. The sample holds under 950,000 distinct CDR3 sequences, about 20% seen once. This sample comprised PBMCs from blood, obtained 5 to 6 days after vaccination. This TCR was sampled from a man aged 50 to 59 who received an inactivated influenza vaccine. The chain employs TRBV20-1 and TRBJ2-7; tentatively, D is TRBD1 or TRBD2 (5 bases each). The CDR3 spells CSARVPGTDPYEQYF. DNA for the CDR3: TGCAGTGCTAGAGTGCCCGGGACGGACCCCTACGAGCAGTACTTC.